The 9 T cell receptor beta chains listed next were all sequenced from one sample in a study of cytomegalovirus exposure and HLA in healthy donors. Amplification used 60 Vbeta primers and 13 Jbeta primers. The method was immunoSEQ multiplex PCR; TCRdb's version includes in-frame clones alone and lacks a portion of them. The sample holds 100,000 to 150,000 clones, roughly 75% seen once. Specimen: PBMCs. These receptors came from a man younger than 45 in good health and CMV-seropositive.

CDR3 nucleotides: TGTGCCAGCAGCCAGGAGGGGCTCTCCTACGAGCAGTACTTC. Protein: CASSQEGLSYEQYF. This chain connects TRBV4-2 to TRBJ2-7; D possibly corresponds to TRBD2 (6 bases). The ends were cut back, 3 bases at V and 0 bases at J, with 9 bases in the middle. Per germline, CDR1 LGHNA and CDR2 YNFKEQ. The CDR3 runs 14 residues.

The V call is TRBV10-3, the J call TRBJ2-7; the match to TRBD1 covers 7 bases. CDR1 is ENHRY and CDR2 is SYGVKD in the germline V gene. The CDR3 extends over 14 amino acids. J was trimmed by 3 bases and V by 8 bases; bases with no gene match: 10. For the CDR3, the DNA is TGTGCCATCCAGGGGGTTGGCAGGGGCTACGAGCAGTACTTC. Encoded protein: CAIQGVGRGYEQYF.

V and J are TRBV6-5 and TRBJ1-2, with D unclear. Germline CDR1 and CDR2: MNHEY and SVGAGI. V lost 4 bases and J lost 8, with 17 bases in between. The CDR3 consists of 14 residues. The CDR3 DNA reads TGTGCCAGCAGTTCCGGCAGGTACCTCTTGGGCTACACCTTC. Amino acid sequence: CASSSGRYLLGYTF.

V usage is TRBV5-1 and J usage is TRBJ2-7, with D perhaps TRBD1 (5 bases). This CDR3 is 13 amino acids long. Trimming stripped 3 bases from V and 6 bases from J, with 13 bases between. CDR1 is SGHRS and CDR2 is YFSETQ in the germline V gene. This chain's CDR3 is CASSSNPGFEQYF. Written as DNA, the CDR3 is TGCGCCAGCAGCTCTAACCCAGGGTTCGAGCAGTACTTC. The full variable domain, in which reference TRBV5-1 and TRBJ2-7 provide the parts outside the CDR3, is KAGVTQTPRYLIKTRGQQVTLSCSPISGHRSVSWYQQTPGQGLQFLFEYFSETQRNKGNFPGRFSGRQFSNSRSEMNVSTLELGDSALYLCASSSNPGFEQYFGPGTRLTVT.

This clone came up once. This sequence joins TRBV2 and TRBJ2-4; possible D gene TRBD2, 5 bases. The CDR3 sequence is 15 residues long. The V and J ends lost 3 bases and 0 bases respectively, with 9 bases between them. Germline V gene data show CDR1 as SNHLY and CDR2 as FYNNEI. CDR3 loop: CASSDPAVAKNIQYF. In DNA, the CDR3 is TGTGCCAGCAGTGACCCAGCGGTAGCCAAAAACATTCAGTACTTC. Together with reference TRBV2 and TRBJ2-4, the CDR3 gives the full variable domain: EPEVTQTPSHQVTQMGQEVILRCVPISNHLYFYWYRQILGQKVEFLVSFYNNEISEKSEIFDDQFSVERPDGSNFTLKIRSTKLEDSAMYFCASSDPAVAKNIQYFGAGTRLSVL.

V and J are TRBV27 and TRBJ2-7; D possibly corresponds to TRBD1 (5 bases). This CDR3 is built from 16 residues. CDR1 is MNHEY and CDR2 is SMNVEV in the germline V gene (reference sequence). V lost 5 bases, J lost 0 bases, and 17 bases lay in between. CDR3 nucleotide sequence: TGTGCCAGCAGTCCCCGGGCGACAGATAGCTCCTACGAGCAGTACTTC. Protein sequence: CASSPRATDSSYEQYF.

The CDR3: CASSFQGNTIYF. The DNA of the CDR3 is TGTGCCAGCAGCTTTCAGGGAAACACCATATATTTT. J is TRBJ1-3 and V is TRBV5-6; D gene uncertain. Germline-derived CDR1 and CDR2 are SGHDT and YYEEEE. The CDR3 is 12 residues long. Deletions cut 2 bases from V and 4 bases from J, with 4 bases between.

This clone was seen only once. The V and J genes are TRBV4-3 and TRBJ1-1, with D perhaps matching TRBD1 (6 bases). The germline V gene has CDR1 LGHNA and CDR2 YSLEER. This CDR3 spans 13 amino acids. Deletions cut 0 bases from V and 7 bases from J, with 9 bases between. The CDR3 spells CASSQDRGLEAFF. The CDR3, as DNA: TGCGCCAGCAGCCAAGACAGGGGTCTTGAAGCTTTCTTT.

This rearrangement joins TRBV5-1 to TRBJ2-1, with 11 bases aligning to TRBD2. The V and J ends lost 3 bases and 8 bases, in that order; junction bases with no gene match: 7. There are 15 residues in the CDR3. Germline-derived CDR1 and CDR2 are SGHRS and YFSETQ. The CDR3 here is CASSWTSGPSHEQFF. CDR3 in DNA: TGCGCCAGCAGCTGGACTAGCGGGCCGTCTCATGAGCAGTTCTTC.